What follows is one T cell receptor beta chain and its context. Different DNA sequences within this sample yield the same CDR3. Germline lookup yields CDR1 ENHRY and CDR2 SYGVKD. With V trimmed by 8 bases and J by 3 bases, 1 base remained unmatched. The CDR3 runs 13 residues. This sample is drawn from a study of shared clonotypes between healthy human individuals. The repertoire was sequenced with immunoSEQ multiplex PCR; TCRdb's copy has only in-frame clones and lacks some. The sample contains around 1.5 million clones, approximately 98% of which appear only once. The chain joins TRBV10-3 to TRBJ2-5; 12 bases line up with TRBD2. The receptor comes from a man aged 25 to 40 in good health. The sample taken for sequencing was naive CD4+ T cells sorted from blood. Indicated subset: CD45RA+ positively selected. CDR3 region: CAIRLAGEETQYF. The CDR3, as DNA: TGTGCCATCCGACTAGCGGGAGAAGAGACCCAGTACTTC.